The clone carrying this T cell receptor beta chain appeared many times. Its antigen is as yet unknown. TCR alpha and TCR beta cDNA libraries carrying sample barcodes and UMIs came from 5'RACE with constant-segment primers. TCRdb ran MiXCR on the 5' RACE reads and lists one entry per CDR3 protein. The profile covers 35,000 to 50,000 distinct CDR3 sequences, with roughly 9% appearing a single time and about 10% taken by the ten largest. Germline CDR1 reads LGHNA; CDR2 reads YSLEER. The CDR3 length is 15 residues. V was cut by 0 bases and J by 2 bases, with 11 bases left in between. The entry originates in a study of T-cell memory formation after mild COVID-19. Study-level points and caveats: Memory cells collected pre-infection included some clones that later responded, suggesting cross-reactive memory joined. Mostly located in CM and EM were contracting CD4+ clones, with contracting CD8+ clones located in EMRA.

Sequencing used PBMCs or a T cell subset sorted from them (not recorded which). This TCR derives from an adult woman who had mild COVID-19 (a few samples of this study predate the infection). Cell type and time point are not known. This rearrangement joins TRBV4-3 to TRBJ2-7, with D perhaps matching TRBD1 (5 bases). The CDR3 DNA reads as TGCGCCAGCAGCCAAGATTTTCGGACAACCTACGAGCAGTACTTC. Amino acid sequence: CASSQDFRTTYEQYF.